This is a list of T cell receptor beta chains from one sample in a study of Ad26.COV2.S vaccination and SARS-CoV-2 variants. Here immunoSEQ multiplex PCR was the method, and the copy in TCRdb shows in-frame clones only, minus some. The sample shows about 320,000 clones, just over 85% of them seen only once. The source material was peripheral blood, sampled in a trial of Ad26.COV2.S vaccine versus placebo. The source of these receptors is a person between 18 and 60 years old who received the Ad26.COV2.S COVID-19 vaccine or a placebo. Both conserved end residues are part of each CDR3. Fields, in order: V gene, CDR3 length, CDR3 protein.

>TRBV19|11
CASTLGETQYF
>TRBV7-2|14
CASRLGQLNTEAFF
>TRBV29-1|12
CSVAQYQETQYF
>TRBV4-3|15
CASSQRGEGNTEAFF
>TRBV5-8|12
CASSFLNYGYTF
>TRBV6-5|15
CASSYEADGNYGYTF
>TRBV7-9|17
CASSLGRGGSGNQPQHF
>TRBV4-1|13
CASSRTGTYEQYF
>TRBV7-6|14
CASSLYGPQETQYF
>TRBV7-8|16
CASSLGGGPLTYEQYF
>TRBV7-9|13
CASSSLQGTEAFF
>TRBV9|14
CASSVDWYQETQYF
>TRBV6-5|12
CASFGVTDTQYF
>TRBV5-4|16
CASSSRQGTSTDTQYF
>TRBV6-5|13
CASRGGYNSPLHF
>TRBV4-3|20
CASSQEIPGRRGRGTDTQYF
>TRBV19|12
CASSKSNQPQHF
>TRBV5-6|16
CASSLGTGGRADTQYF
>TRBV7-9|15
CASSPDRGHYNEQFF
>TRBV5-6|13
CASSFGSWDEQYF
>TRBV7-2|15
CASSLDWGVANEQFF
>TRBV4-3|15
CASSGGQLGGEKLFF
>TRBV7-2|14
CASSLAGGAETQYF
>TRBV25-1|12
CASSEQGYGYTF
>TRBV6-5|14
CASMGAGGGYEQYF
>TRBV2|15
CASSEEGAGIYGYTF
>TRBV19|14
CASSIDRGNSPLHF
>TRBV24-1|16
CATSDPLNGGADTQYF
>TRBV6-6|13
CASKGGGNYEQYF
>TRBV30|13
CAWSKGRDTEAFF